This paragraph reports one TCR beta chain. The clone's antigen remains unknown. It has no much larger one-base neighbor in the sample; base qualities were not kept. The sample originates from a study of blood T cells in healthy people across ages (dated by TCRdb to 2014 to 2015). About the full investigation: In model experiments, template switching captured about one uniquely barcoded TCR beta cDNA molecule for every two T cells. To track age-related changes in TCR beta repertoire diversity, the study relied on deep sequencing normalized with unique cDNA molecular identifiers. The donors were split into four age groups: young (average about 16 years), middle-aged (over 35), aged (approximately 59) and long-lived (roughly 77). To avoid experimental bias, donors of different ages were randomly spread across the sequencing lanes. Using the same blood draw, the study looked at two additional independent replicas of 1 million unique cDNA reads for two donors, one aged 18 to 30 and the other aged 80 or older.

The 40 or so donors, aged about 6 to 100 years, were systemically healthy Caucasian individuals from Russia. Ten milliliters of peripheral blood were drawn from each donor into EDTA-treated Vacutainer tubes. Ficoll-Paque density-gradient centrifugation was used to isolate PBMCs, with at least 7 million per sample. Trizol reagent was used to extract total RNA from the PBMCs, yielding at least 5.5 micrograms per sample. Naive CD45RAhigh/CD27high T cell percentages were measured by flow cytometry on a PBMC aliquot from every donor. Broad study findings and their caveats: Observed TCR beta diversity correlated strongly with the percentage of naive T cells measured by flow cytometry. Total diversity estimates from one million sequenced T cells were considered lower bounds and underestimates. Because the CMV infection status of the donors was unknown, age-related changes in expanded clonotypes may potentially have been confounded. Conclusive comparison of naive and antigen-experienced compartments was prevented by the profiling of bulk unsorted PBMCs. Compared with the aged group, more naive CD4+ T cells, fewer expanded clones and increased TCR diversity were shown by the long-lived group, suggesting age selection. As age increased, observed TCR beta diversity per million T cells dropped in a roughly linear way, and a significant reduction was already evident by age around 41.

The receptor library was made with 5' RACE. These reads were obtained on an Illumina HiSeq 2500. The second PCR ran for about 6 to 11 cycles and used a J-beta primer mix along with a sample-barcoded 5' primer. A template-switch 5' adaptor carrying 12 random nucleotides introduced a unique molecular identifier onto each TCR beta cDNA molecule. Each sample yielded at least 2.5 million CDR3-containing paired-end reads. The Mint cDNA synthesis kit, primed by a TRBC-specific oligonucleotide, was used to synthesize first-strand cDNA from all RNA. Following uracil-DNA glycosylase treatment, a first 18-cycle PCR with universal primers M1SS and BC2_uni_R was performed on all cDNA. As for the original processing: For normalization, 1 million high-quality reads were randomly selected from each sample, with every read carrying a distinct molecular identifier. Reads with shared molecular identifiers were discarded instead of being binned into consensus sequences. CDR3 identification, clonotype clustering and error correction used MiTCR with a Q25 quality threshold and the strictest error-elimination algorithm. A nonparametric unseen species model with Euler transformation was used to estimate a lower bound on total TCR beta diversity. The public sequencing data were trimmed at Q25 with fastp and processed into clonotypes with MiXCR by TCRdb, which kept only in-frame beta chains. Identical CDR3 protein sequences are pooled into one entry, listed with their most common genes and DNA. These V and J calls derive from TCRdb rather than the authors' analysis. This sample gives approximately 350,000 distinct CDR3 sequences in total; roughly half of them show up just once. 50% to 65% of the sample comes from the top ten.

Reading the germline V gene (reference sequence) gives CDR1 GTSNPN and CDR2 SVGIG. The V and J ends are trimmed by 5 bases and 3 bases, leaving 9 bases between them. From cysteine to phenylalanine, the CDR3 is 12 amino acids long. Solely the CDR3 DNA is kept, with 36 bases framed from the first base. The receptor was derived from a man between 60 and 75 years old in good health. Specimen: blood. This sequence uses TRBV30 and TRBJ2-3, with the identity of the D gene unclear. The DNA sequence is given as TGTGCCTGGGCCCCCTCAACAGATACGCAGTATTTT. The encoded protein is CAWAPSTDTQYF.